The source of this TCR beta chain is a study of blood T cell repertoires in COVID-19. Overall study: PBMCs, B-cell-depleted T cells, or T cells were the source of the cDNA or gDNA that made up the material.

This CDR3 contains 14 residues. V shed 3 bases and J 2 bases; nucleotides not matched to a gene: 3. Germline V lookup: CDR1 KGHSH, CDR2 LQKENI. Cohort placement rested on clinical history that participants reported themselves. Libraries were prepared by immunoSEQ multiplex PCR; TCRdb keeps only in-frame clonotypes and omits some of them. The sample has approximately 450,000 clones, approximately 90% seen once. The chain joins TRBV18 to TRBJ2-7; 8 bases align to TRBD1. The sequence derives from a man between 25 and 39 years old who had recovered from COVID-19. Sequenced input: PBMCs or T cells enriched from blood (not recorded which). CDR3 coding DNA: TGTGCCAGCTCACCCGACAGGGGAACCTACGAGCAGTACTTC. Its translation is CASSPDRGTYEQYF.